This T cell receptor beta chain was recovered during a study of Ad26.COV2.S vaccination and SARS-CoV-2 variants. Turning to the study itself: Intramuscularly, Ad26.COV2.S was given either once or twice, 56 days apart.

Treatment specified: 15 to 20 received Ad26.COV2.S at low or high dose, single or two shots; about five received placebo; per-sample allocation not given. Each sample was drawn 63 days after the first injection (of vaccine or placebo). It was an adult aged 18-55 years in Boston who was the donor. SARS-CoV-2 spike from the Wuhan strain was encoded by the vaccine, an Ad26 vector. Profiled with immunoSEQ multiplex PCR; TCRdb holds only in-frame clones, not every one. The sample has hundreds of thousands of clones; roughly nine tenths are singletons. Between the trimmed V and J ends, which lost 6 bases and 10 bases, there was a span of 18 bases. The CDR3 is 12 residues long. In germline, CDR1 is SQVTM, CDR2 ANQGSEA.

The sequences come from peripheral blood, collected in a trial of Ad26.COV2.S vaccine versus placebo. The gene calls are TRBV29-1 and TRBJ2-5; D is possibly TRBD1 or TRBD2 (5 bases each). This TCR was sampled from a person aged 18 to 65 who received the Ad26.COV2.S COVID-19 vaccine or a placebo. The CDR3 DNA reads as TGCAGCGTAGCTCGAGGGGAATGGCACCAGTACTTC. Protein: CSVARGEWHQYF.